These 32 T cell receptor beta chains were all obtained from the same sample, sequenced in a study of T cell responses to AZD1222 COVID-19 vaccine (dated by TCRdb to 2020 to 2023). Receptor libraries were prepared by the immunoSEQ multiplex PCR assay. TCRdb took this table from immuneACCESS and kept in-frame rearrangements with V and J called. Such tables lack part of the clones; where checked against another copy, unresolved V genes explain under half of the gap, and the rest is unexplained. This sample has some 150,000 clones in its table, and over 75% of those were observed once. Clones ranked in the top ten supply about 2% of the sample. The time point label on this specimen signifies: baseline before first vaccination. Sequencing was performed on peripheral blood, taken on day 0 of AZD1222 vaccination. The source is an adult in good health.

V and J are TRBV4-3 and TRBJ1-4; D gene unclear. V was shortened by 0 bases and J by 0 bases, with 2 bases between the two germline ends. This CDR3 has 14 residues. Germline-derived CDR1 and CDR2 are LGHNA and YSLEER. The CDR3 protein is CASSQEATNEKLFF. The DNA of the CDR3 is TGCGCCAGCAGCCAAGAAGCAACTAATGAAAAACTGTTTTTT.

CDR3 in amino acids: CASSLLGGNTGELFF. CDR3 DNA sequence: TGTGCCAGCAGCTTACTCGGAGGAAACACCGGGGAGCTGTTTTTT. V gene TRBV7-3 combines with J gene TRBJ2-2; D perhaps matches TRBD2 (5 bases). The V end was cut by 2 bases, the J end by 2 bases, with 9 bases between. The germline V gene has CDR1 SGHTA and CDR2 FQGTGA. CDR3 length equals 15 residues.

The V call is TRBV10-3, the J call TRBJ2-7; 7 nucleotides match TRBD2. The CDR3 runs to 13 residues. The V gene end was trimmed by 2 bases and the J gene end by 5 bases; junction bases not matched to a gene: 3. Per the germline V gene, CDR1 is ENHRY and CDR2 is SYGVKD. As DNA, the CDR3 is TGTGCCATCAGTGAGCTAGCGGAGAACGAGCAGTACTTC. Residues: CAISELAENEQYF.

This clone was counted once. V and J are TRBV30 and TRBJ1-5, with D unclear. This CDR3 comprises 12 residues. Trimming removed 2 bases from V and 2 bases from J, with 4 bases in between. Germline V gene sequence: CDR1 GTSNPN, CDR2 SVGIG (reference sequence). The CDR3 nucleotides are TGTGCCTGGAGTAATGGCAATCAGCCCCAGCATTTT. Its protein product is CAWSNGNQPQHF. The variable domain in full, with the rest retrieved from reference TRBV30 and TRBJ1-5, is SQTIHQWPATLVQPVGSPLSLECTVEGTSNPNLYWYRQAAGRGLQLLFYSVGIGQISSEVPQNLSASRPQDRQFILSSKKLLLSDSGFYLCAWSNGNQPQHFGDGTRLSIL.

V and J are TRBV6-5 and TRBJ1-1, with D hard to call. From germline, CDR1 is MNHEY and CDR2 SVGAGI. The CDR3 sequence is 15 residues long. V lost 4 bases to trimming and J lost 5 bases, with 17 bases between them. DNA for the CDR3: TGTGCCAGCAGTTTCCTGGACGGCTATAAAACTGAAGCTTTCTTT. Its protein product is CASSFLDGYKTEAFF.

The V call is TRBV5-1, the J call TRBJ2-2; 8 bases match TRBD1. Germline V gene data show CDR1 as SGHRS and CDR2 as YFSETQ. This CDR3 is 16 amino acids long. The J segment lost 1 base and the V segment lost 5 bases, leaving 7 bases of the junction unmatched. CDR3: CASRGVGTGNTGELFF. The CDR3, as DNA: TGCGCCAGCAGAGGAGTGGGGACAGGGAACACCGGGGAGCTGTTTTTT.

V gene TRBV12-3 or TRBV12-4 combines with J gene TRBJ1-1; a weak D match, TRBD1 (5 bases). This CDR3 is 12 amino acids long. Trimming removed 5 bases from V and 8 bases from J, with 12 bases in between. In DNA form, the CDR3 reads TGTGCCAGCAGTCCGTGGGGGGGAGAAGCTTTCTTT. It encodes CASSPWGGEAFF.

The chain joins TRBV24-1 to TRBJ2-1; maybe TRBD2 (5 bases). The germline V gene encodes CDR1 KGHDR and CDR2 SFDVKD. V was cut by 5 bases and J by 6 bases, with 10 bases left in between. This CDR3 comprises 13 residues. The CDR3, as DNA: TGTGCCACCAGTGTGTCTAGCACCAATGAGCAGTTCTTC. As protein: CATSVSSTNEQFF.

The chain links TRBV9 to TRBJ2-7; a weak D match, TRBD1 (6 bases). Between the trimmed V and J ends, which lost 0 bases and 2 bases, there was a span of 12 bases. CDR3 length equals 15 residues. CDR1 and CDR2 (germline): SGDLS, YYNGEE. CDR3 bases: TGTGCCAGCAGCGTAGGTGACAGGCCTACCTACGAGCAGTACTTC. This codes for CASSVGDRPTYEQYF. Based on the CDR3 plus reference TRBV9 and TRBJ2-7, the full variable domain is DSGVTQTPKHLITATGQRVTLRCSPRSGDLSVYWYQQSLDQGLQFLIQYYNGEERAKGNILERFSAQQFPDLHSELNLSSLELGDSALYFCASSVGDRPTYEQYFGPGTRLTVT.

V and J are TRBV7-9 and TRBJ1-2; 7 bases line up with TRBD1. The CDR3 extends over 14 amino acids. The V segment lost 1 base and the J segment 2 bases; nucleotides outside the gene matches: 1. CDR1 is SEHNR, CDR2 FQNEAQ, per germline (reference sequence). CDR3 sequence reads: CASSLEGQNYGYTF. For the CDR3, the DNA is TGTGCCAGCAGCTTAGAGGGACAGAACTATGGCTACACCTTC.

V and J are TRBV7-6 and TRBJ2-7, with 9 bases aligning to TRBD1. J lost 2 bases, V lost 4 bases, and 6 bases had no gene match. The CDR3 extends over 15 amino acids. Germline lookup yields CDR1 SGHVS and CDR2 FNYEAQ. This CDR3 is CASSSNNRGPYEQYF. The DNA of the CDR3 is TGTGCCAGCAGCTCGAACAACAGGGGGCCCTACGAGCAGTACTTC.

This chain connects TRBV6-2 or TRBV6-3 to TRBJ1-5, with 9 bases lining up with TRBD1. Trimming at V came to 7 bases and at J to 0 bases, leaving 16 bases not matched to a gene. This CDR3 comprises 19 residues. Germline values: CDR1 MNHEY, CDR2 SVGEGT. The CDR3 sequence: CASNPKSGTGTYSNQPQHF. CDR3 DNA sequence: TGTGCCAGCAACCCCAAGTCAGGGACAGGGACATATAGCAATCAGCCCCAGCATTTT.

The chain is built from TRBV7-9 and TRBJ2-1, with 8 bases lining up with TRBD1. This CDR3 has 15 amino acids. With 5 bases clipped from V and 1 base from J, the junction kept 4 bases outside the gene matches. Germline CDR1 is SEHNR and CDR2 is FQNEAQ (reference sequence). CDR3 sequence (DNA): TGTGCCAGCAGCCCCACAGGGGGTTCCTACAATGAGCAGTTCTTC. Its protein product is CASSPTGGSYNEQFF.

This clone was observed a few times. The V and J genes are TRBV5-1 and TRBJ2-7; TRBD1 matches 9 bases. Germline V gives CDR1 SGHRS, CDR2 YFSETQ. The CDR3 has 15 amino acids. With 0 bases clipped from V and 6 bases from J, the junction kept 7 bases outside the gene matches. The chain's CDR3 is CASSLGAGTGSEQYF. CDR3 nucleotide sequence: TGCGCCAGCAGCTTGGGCGCCGGGACAGGGAGCGAGCAGTACTTC. Full variable domain (rest looked up from reference TRBV5-1 and TRBJ2-7): KAGVTQTPRYLIKTRGQQVTLSCSPISGHRSVSWYQQTPGQGLQFLFEYFSETQRNKGNFPGRFSGRQFSNSRSEMNVSTLELGDSALYLCASSLGAGTGSEQYFGPGTRLTVT.

The chain carries TRBV10-3 and TRBJ1-2; D is unclear. CDR1 ENHRY and CDR2 SYGVKD come from the germline V gene. V lost 0 bases to trimming and J lost 3 bases, with 8 bases between them. This CDR3 is built from 14 residues. CDR3 sequence reads: CAISESGFYYGYTF. The CDR3 bases are TGTGCCATCAGTGAGTCTGGGTTTTACTATGGCTACACCTTC.

This chain connects TRBV5-1 to TRBJ1-1; no definite D call. V was pared by 0 bases and J by 3 bases, with 9 bases between. The CDR3 runs to 14 residues. The germline V gene encodes CDR1 SGHRS and CDR2 YFSETQ. DNA of the CDR3: TGCGCCAGCAGCTTGGGTGACGGCTACACTGAAGCTTTCTTT. Amino acids: CASSLGDGYTEAFF.

The gene calls are TRBV19 and TRBJ1-1, with a possible D match to TRBD1 (6 bases). CDR1 and CDR2 from the germline V gene are LNHDA and SQIVND (reference sequence). The CDR3 spans 14 residues. V lost 9 bases to trimming and J lost 10 bases, with 24 bases between them. The chain's CDR3 is CASTTRGGMVGAFF. Here the CDR3 DNA reads TGTGCCAGCACCACAAGGGGGGGGATGGTGGGAGCTTTCTTT.

The rearrangement joins TRBV4-1 to TRBJ2-7, with 7 bases identical to TRBD2. The CDR3 is 15 residues long. Germline V gene sequence: CDR1 MGHRA, CDR2 YSYEKL. V shed 1 base, J shed 2 bases, and the junction held 5 bases outside the gene matches. The CDR3 sequence: CASSQGSSGPYEQYF. CDR3 sequence (DNA): TGCGCCAGCAGCCAAGGGTCTAGCGGCCCCTACGAGCAGTACTTC.

This clone appeared a single time. This chain links TRBV5-1 with TRBJ2-2; 8 nucleotides line up with TRBD1. V lost 4 bases and J lost 3; bases outside the gene matches: 5. From germline, CDR1 is SGHRS and CDR2 YFSETQ. CDR3 length equals 15 residues. CDR3 loop: CASSIRGRDTGELFF. CDR3 bases: TGCGCCAGCAGCATCAGGGGGCGAGACACCGGGGAGCTGTTTTTT.

The J gene is TRBJ2-7, the V gene TRBV2; D gene uncertain. This CDR3 has 13 residues. V was shortened by 2 bases and J by 2 bases, with 7 bases between the two germline ends. Germline CDR1 reads SNHLY; CDR2 reads FYNNEI. CDR3 sequence: CASSESTPYEQYF. CDR3 DNA sequence: TGTGCCAGCAGTGAAAGTACTCCCTACGAGCAGTACTTC. Filled out from reference TRBV2 and TRBJ2-7, the complete variable domain reads EPEVTQTPSHQVTQMGQEVILRCVPISNHLYFYWYRQILGQKVEFLVSFYNNEISEKSEIFDDQFSVERPDGSNFTLKIRSTKLEDSAMYFCASSESTPYEQYFGPGTRLTVT.

CDR3 amino acids: CATSRDDREKNTEAFF. The DNA of the CDR3 is TGTGCCACCAGCAGAGATGACCGTGAAAAGAACACTGAAGCTTTCTTT. V usage is TRBV15 and J usage is TRBJ1-1, with D unresolved. CDR3 size: 16 residues. Germline V gives CDR1 LNHNV, CDR2 YYDKDF (reference sequence). Trimming removed 0 bases at V and 1 base at J, with 12 bases between.

This chain connects TRBV27 to TRBJ2-2; D not resolved. The CDR3 loop spans 15 amino acids. CDR1 is MNHEY and CDR2 is SMNVEV in the germline V gene (reference sequence). Trimming shortened V by 6 bases and J by 5 bases, and 16 bases separated the two germline ends. Here the CDR3 reads CASSLQSLVTGELFF. CDR3 DNA sequence: TGTGCCAGCAGCCTACAGTCTTTGGTTACCGGGGAGCTGTTTTTT.

V is TRBV18 and J is TRBJ1-4, with TRBD1 as a possible D gene (5 bases). The germline gives CDR1 KGHSH, CDR2 LQKENI. There are 13 residues in the CDR3. The CDR3 sequence is CATGVDTNEKLFF. The CDR3 DNA follows: TGTGCGACGGGGGTTGACACGAATGAAAAACTGTTTTTT.

The chain uses TRBV19 and TRBJ1-1; D is ambiguous. This CDR3 has 17 residues. In germline, CDR1 is LNHDA, CDR2 SQIVND (reference sequence). The germline V and J ends were trimmed by 5 bases and 1 base, with 20 bases remaining between them. The CDR3 DNA reads TGTGCCAGTAGTTTCAGGCATACCGGGGTCGAGAACACTGAAGCTTTCTTT. Translating it yields CASSFRHTGVENTEAFF. The full variable domain, with the rest looked up from reference TRBV19 and TRBJ1-1, is DGGITQSPKYLFRKEGQNVTLSCEQNLNHDAMYWYRQDPGQGLRLIYYSQIVNDFQKGDIAEGYSVSREKKESFPLTVTSAQKNPTAFYLCASSFRHTGVENTEAFFGQGTRLTVV.

This clone was recorded once. The chain employs TRBV15 and TRBJ2-7; weak D call: TRBD2 (5 bases). The germline gives CDR1 LNHNV, CDR2 YYDKDF (reference sequence). V was cut by 1 base and J by 6 bases, with 13 bases left in between. There are 14 residues in the CDR3. The CDR3 DNA reads as TGTGCCACCAGCAGAGGGCTAGCTAGATTCGAGCAGTACTTC. This gives the protein CATSRGLARFEQYF.

This clone was detected only a few times. V usage is TRBV5-4 and J usage is TRBJ2-2; maybe TRBD1 (5 bases). The CDR3 totals 12 residues. Germline V gene data show CDR1 as SGHNT and CDR2 as YYREEE (reference sequence). V dropped 4 bases and J dropped 5 bases, with 6 bases sitting between them. This chain's CDR3 is CASSPGTGELFF. CDR3 sequence (DNA): TGTGCCAGCAGCCCAGGGACCGGGGAGCTGTTTTTT.

The J gene is TRBJ1-1, the V gene TRBV29-1; 7 bases fit TRBD1. Losses at the gene ends were 5 bases for V and 4 bases for J; bases not matched to a gene: 10. This CDR3 is 14 amino acids long. CDR1 SQVTM and CDR2 ANQGSEA come from the germline V gene. CDR3 loop: CSVPRFDRVTEAFF. CDR3 nucleotide sequence: TGCAGCGTTCCCCGGTTCGACAGGGTCACTGAAGCTTTCTTT. Full variable domain (missing parts from reference TRBV29-1 and TRBJ1-1): SAVISQKPSRDICQRGTSLTIQCQVDSQVTMMFWYRQQPGQSLTLIATANQGSEATYESGFVIDKFPISRPNLTFSTLTVSNMSPEDSSIYLCSVPRFDRVTEAFFGQGTRLTVV.

The genes are TRBV6-2 or TRBV6-3 and TRBJ2-7; 7 bases are shared with TRBD1. Losses at the gene ends were 6 bases for V and 3 bases for J; bases not matched to a gene: 8. This CDR3 contains 14 residues. Germline V CDR1 and CDR2: MNHEY, SVGEGT. The CDR3 loop is CASSRDRVDYEQYF. The CDR3 nucleotides are TGTGCCAGCAGCAGAGACAGGGTAGACTACGAGCAGTACTTC.

J is TRBJ1-5 and V is TRBV19, with a tentative D call TRBD1 (5 bases). The CDR3 has 14 amino acids. V was pared by 3 bases and J by 4 bases, with 10 bases between. CDR1 and CDR2 (germline): LNHDA, SQIVND (reference sequence). The chain's CDR3 is CASSIAQGNQPQHF. In nucleotides, the CDR3 is TGTGCCAGTAGTATCGCCCAGGGAAATCAGCCCCAGCATTTT.

The chain couples TRBV20-1 to TRBJ2-7; no definite D call. The length of the CDR3 is 11 residues. CDR1 and CDR2 (germline): DFQATT, SNEGSKA (reference sequence). With 5 bases removed from V and 5 bases from J, the gap between germline ends came to 10 bases. The CDR3 region is CSADTANEQYF. CDR3 DNA: TGCAGTGCTGATACAGCGAACGAGCAGTACTTC.

The chain joins TRBV7-2 to TRBJ2-1; 8 bases align to TRBD2. The germline CDR1 and CDR2 sequences are SGHTA and FQGNSA. This CDR3 is 14 amino acids long. Unmatched junction bases numbered 6, after V lost 5 bases and J lost 6 bases. The CDR3 region has the DNA TGTGCCAGCAGCGCGGGGGGACCACTCAATGAGCAGTTCTTC. It codes for CASSAGGPLNEQFF.

As concerns this clone: This same CDR3 is encoded by further DNA sequences in the sample. This chain connects TRBV27 to TRBJ1-2, with D tentatively TRBD1 (5 bases). Trimming took off 2 bases at V and 1 base at J, with 5 bases between the two ends. The CDR3 runs to 13 residues. In germline, CDR1 is MNHEY, CDR2 SMNVEV (reference sequence). For the CDR3, the DNA is TGTGCCAGCAGTTTACAGGGTAACTATGGCTACACCTTC. Protein product: CASSLQGNYGYTF.